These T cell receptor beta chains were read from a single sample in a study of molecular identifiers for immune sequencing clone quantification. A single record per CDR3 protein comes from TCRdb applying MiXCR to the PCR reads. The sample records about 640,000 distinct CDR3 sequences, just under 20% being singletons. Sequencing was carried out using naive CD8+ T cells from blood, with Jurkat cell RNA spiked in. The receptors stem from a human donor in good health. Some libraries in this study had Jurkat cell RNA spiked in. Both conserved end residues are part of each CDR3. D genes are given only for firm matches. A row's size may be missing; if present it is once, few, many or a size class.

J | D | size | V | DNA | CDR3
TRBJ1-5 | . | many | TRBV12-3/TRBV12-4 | TGTGCCAGCAGTCATGGACAGAGCAATCAGCCCCAGCATTTT | CASSHGQSNQPQHF
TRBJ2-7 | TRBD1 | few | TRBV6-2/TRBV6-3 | TGTGCCAGCAACCTCCCGCCCGGGACAGGGGTCAACTCAGTCTCCGAGCAGTACTTC | CASNLPPGTGVNSVSEQYF
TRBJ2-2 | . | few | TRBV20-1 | TGCAGTGCTAGAGATCAGCGGAACCCTCTGTACGGGGAGCTGTTTTTT | CSARDQRNPLYGELFF
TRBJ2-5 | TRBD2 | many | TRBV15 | TGTGCCACCAGCGAAAGACTAGCGGGAGAAGAGACCCAGTACTTC | CATSERLAGEETQYF
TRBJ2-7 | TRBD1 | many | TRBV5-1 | TGCGCCAGCAGCGTGGGACAGGGAGTCTACGAGCAGTACTTC | CASSVGQGVYEQYF
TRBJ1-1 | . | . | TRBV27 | TGTGCCAGCAGTTCTACCCCGGGACATTTGAACACTGAAGCTTTCTTT | CASSSTPGHLNTEAFF
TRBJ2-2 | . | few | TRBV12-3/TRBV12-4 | TGTGCCAGCAGTAGAACAGGGTTCGCCGGGGAGCTGTTTTTT | CASSRTGFAGELFF
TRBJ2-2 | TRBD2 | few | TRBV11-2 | TGTGCCAGCAGCCCGGGACTAGCGGGGGGACTGAACACCGGGGAGCTGTTTTTT | CASSPGLAGGLNTGELFF
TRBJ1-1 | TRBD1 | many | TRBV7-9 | TGTGCCAGCAGATCGACAGGGGTTGAAGCTTTCTTT | CASRSTGVEAFF
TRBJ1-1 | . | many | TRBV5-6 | TGTGCCAGCAGCAACACTGTGGGGGGCCCTGAAGCTTTCTTT | CASSNTVGGPEAFF
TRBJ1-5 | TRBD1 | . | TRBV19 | TGTGCCAGTACAGGGGGAAGCGGCAATCAGCCCCAGCATTTT | CASTGGSGNQPQHF
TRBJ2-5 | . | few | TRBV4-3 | TGCGCCAGCAGCCAAGATCCCCCCCGGGGGTCTGTCGGGGAGACCCAGTACTTC | CASSQDPPRGSVGETQYF
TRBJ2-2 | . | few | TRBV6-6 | TGTGCCAGCAGTTACTCGAGGGGGAGTTTCGGGGAGCTGTTTTTT | CASSYSRGSFGELFF
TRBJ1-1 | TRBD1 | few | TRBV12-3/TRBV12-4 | TGTGCCAGCAGTCGTAGGGGGCGCGGGGCTGAAGCTTTCTTT | CASSRRGRGAEAFF
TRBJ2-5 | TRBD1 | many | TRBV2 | TGTGCCAGCAGGACGGGACAGCTCCAAGAGACCCAGTACTTC | CASRTGQLQETQYF
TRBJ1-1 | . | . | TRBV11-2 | TGTGCCAGCAGCTTCATCTACGGAGGGTTGGGGACTGAAGCTTTCTTT | CASSFIYGGLGTEAFF
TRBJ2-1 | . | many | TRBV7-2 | TGTGCCACCTCTGGGCAGGAGGCCTACAATGAGCAGTTCTTC | CATSGQEAYNEQFF
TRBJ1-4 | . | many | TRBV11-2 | TGTGCCAGTGCCTGGAGGGGCGCAACTAATGAAAAACTGTTTTTT | CASAWRGATNEKLFF
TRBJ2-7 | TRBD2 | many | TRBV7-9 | TGTGCCAGCAGCTCCGGACTAGCGGAGAACGAGCAGTACTTC | CASSSGLAENEQYF
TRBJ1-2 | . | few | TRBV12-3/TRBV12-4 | TGTGCCAGCAGTTTAGCAAGTACGGACTATGGCTACACCTTC | CASSLASTDYGYTF
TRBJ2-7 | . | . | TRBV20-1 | TGCAGTGCTAACAGACCGGGACACTCCTACGAGCAGTACTTC | CSANRPGHSYEQYF
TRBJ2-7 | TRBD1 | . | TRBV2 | TGTGCCAGCAGTGATTCTGGACAGGGCTCCTACGAGCAGTACTTC | CASSDSGQGSYEQYF
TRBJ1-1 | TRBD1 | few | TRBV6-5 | TGTGCCAGCACCATTCTTACAGGGGACACTGAAGCTTTCTTT | CASTILTGDTEAFF
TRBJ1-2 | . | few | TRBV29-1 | TGCAGCGTTGAATTCAGGGGTGGCTACACCTTC | CSVEFRGGYTF
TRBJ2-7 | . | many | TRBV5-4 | TGTGCCAGCAGCTTCGGAGGGATTCGCGAGCAGTACTTC | CASSFGGIREQYF
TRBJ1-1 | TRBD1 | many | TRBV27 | TGTGCCAGCAGTTTAGGAGGGGGCGGGGGCACTGAAGCTTTCTTT | CASSLGGGGGTEAFF
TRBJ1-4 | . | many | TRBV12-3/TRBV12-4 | TGTGCCAGCAGTTTAAAGTGGGGGGAGGAAAAACTGTTTTTT | CASSLKWGEEKLFF
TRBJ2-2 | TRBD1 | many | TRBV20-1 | TGCAGTGCTGCCGGACAGGGTTGGAACACCGGGGAGCTGTTTTTT | CSAAGQGWNTGELFF
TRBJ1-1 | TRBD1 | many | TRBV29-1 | TGCAGCGTTGACTTCACAGGGGCGACATTCGGGGGTACTGAAGCTTTCTTT | CSVDFTGATFGGTEAFF
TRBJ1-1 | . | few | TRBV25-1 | TGTGCCAGCAGTGAAACGACAGGACGGAGCACTGAAGCTTTCTTT | CASSETTGRSTEAFF
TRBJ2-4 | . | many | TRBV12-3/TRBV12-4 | TGTGCCAGCGTTGGAGGGGCGCTGAAAAACATTCAGTACTTC | CASVGGALKNIQYF
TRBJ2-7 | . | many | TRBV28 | TGTGCCAGCAGTTTCGAGGGTGACGAGCAGTACTTC | CASSFEGDEQYF
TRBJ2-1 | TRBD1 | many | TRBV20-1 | TGCAGTGCTAGAAGGACAGGGGAAGCCTACAATGAGCAGTTCTTC | CSARRTGEAYNEQFF
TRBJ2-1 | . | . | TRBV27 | TGTGCCAGCAGTCTAAGTGGGTGCAATGAGCAGTTCTTC | CASSLSGCNEQFF
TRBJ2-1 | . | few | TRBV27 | TGTGCCAGCAGCCCCGGGACTTTTGGTTACAATGAGCAGTTCTTC | CASSPGTFGYNEQFF
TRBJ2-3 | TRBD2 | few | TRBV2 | TGTGCCAGCAGTCTGACTAGCGGGGGGATTAGCACAGATACGCAGTATTTT | CASSLTSGGISTDTQYF
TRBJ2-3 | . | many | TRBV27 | TGTGCCAGCATGTTAGGGAGTTCAATAACAGATACGCAGTATTTT | CASMLGSSITDTQYF